These T cell receptor beta chains were read from a single sample in a study of blood T cells in healthy people across ages. TCRdb ran MiXCR on the 5' RACE reads and lists one entry per CDR3 protein. The repertoire holds over a million distinct CDR3 sequences, 35% to 45% seen once, with more than 4% in the top ten. Sequenced material: blood. The source of these receptors is a woman aged 18-29 years in good health. The CDR3 runs from the conserved cysteine through the conserved F or W. The D gene is left open where the match is weak. Clone size appears in some rows only: once, few, many, or a class for an expanded clone.

many TRBJ2-7 TRBV5-4 TRBD1 CASSWGQGSYEQYF TGTGCCAGCAGCTGGGGACAGGGGTCCTACGAGCAGTACTTC
few TRBJ1-5 TRBV7-2 NA CASSLEAGNQPQHF TGTGCCAGCAGCTTAGAGGCAGGCAATCAGCCCCAGCATTTT
NA TRBJ2-7 TRBV20-1 NA CSASPRISYEQYF TGCAGTGCTAGCCCCAGAATCTCCTACGAGCAGTACTTC
once TRBJ1-3 TRBV7-6 NA CASSFRQMPGNTIYF TGTGCCAGCAGCTTTCGACAGATGCCTGGAAACACCATATATTTT
NA TRBJ1-2 TRBV20-1 NA CSARSSDGPNYGHTF TGCAGTGCTAGATCATCCGACGGCCCTAACTATGGCCACACCTTC
few TRBJ2-7 TRBV12-3/TRBV12-4 TRBD1 CASSLTTGGGEQYF TGTGCCAGCAGTTTAACCACAGGGGGCGGGGAGCAGTACTTC
once TRBJ2-7 TRBV5-1 NA CASSPSRDNRYF TGCGCCAGCAGTCCGTCCCGGGACAATCGGTACTTC
NA TRBJ2-3 TRBV6-6 NA CASSYGWGSTDTQYF TGTGCCAGCAGTTACGGATGGGGGAGCACAGATACGCAGTATTTT
NA TRBJ1-1 TRBV11-2 NA CASSLDVVTEAFF TGTGCCAGCAGCTTAGACGTGGTCACTGAAGCTTTCTTT
NA TRBJ2-3 TRBV29-1 NA CGVDRADTQYF TGCGGCGTTGACCGGGCAGATACGCAGTATTTT
few TRBJ1-2 TRBV28 NA CASSFGRSDGYTF TGTGCCAGCAGTTTCGGCAGATCGGATGGCTACACCTTC
NA TRBJ2-1 TRBV11-2 TRBD2 CASSFLTSGYNEQFF TGTGCCAGCAGCTTCTTAACTAGCGGCTACAATGAGCAGTTCTTC
NA TRBJ2-4 TRBV27 NA CASSLSVSGINIQYF TGTGCCAGCAGTTTGTCTGTCTCCGGGATAAACATTCAGTACTTC
few TRBJ1-2 TRBV20-1 NA CSARNPKGFTF TGCAGTGCTAGAAACCCTAAGGGCTTCACCTTC
NA TRBJ1-1 TRBV10-3 NA CAISAYSTEEAFF TGTGCCATCAGTGCATACAGTACAGAAGAAGCTTTCTTT
few TRBJ1-5 TRBV20-1 NA CSASYGRQPQHF TGCAGTGCTAGTTACGGGCGTCAGCCCCAGCATTTT
few TRBJ2-3 TRBV6-2/TRBV6-3 TRBD2 CASSYSLAGAHTDTQYF TGTGCCAGCAGTTACTCTCTAGCGGGGGCCCACACAGATACGCAGTATTTT
NA TRBJ2-5 TRBV29-1 TRBD1 CSVEDADRAYNEQYF TGCAGCGTTGAAGATGCGGACAGGGCCTACAATGAGCAGTACTTC
NA TRBJ2-5 TRBV20-1 TRBD2 CSARVASGGQETQYF TGCAGTGCTAGAGTGGCTAGCGGGGGACAAGAGACCCAGTACTTC
NA TRBJ1-2 TRBV7-9 NA CASSLALRVDGYTF TGTGCCAGCAGCTTAGCCCTCCGGGTTGATGGCTACACCTTC
NA TRBJ1-5 TRBV7-6 TRBD1 CASSLALGTGGGNQPQHF TGTGCCAGCAGCTTAGCTCTTGGGACAGGAGGGGGCAATCAGCCCCAGCATTTT
once TRBJ2-3 TRBV5-4 TRBD1 CASSFSPGTGTDTQYF TGTGCCAGCAGCTTTTCCCCAGGGACAGGCACAGATACGCAGTATTTT
NA TRBJ2-3 TRBV6-1 TRBD1 CASSEGQGPDTQYF TGTGCCAGCAGTGAAGGACAGGGGCCAGATACGCAGTATTTT
few TRBJ2-5 TRBV9 TRBD2 CASSAPGLDSSEQYF TGTGCCAGCAGCGCCCCGGGACTAGATTCGAGTGAGCAGTACTTC
NA TRBJ2-1 TRBV5-1 TRBD2 CASSFELAGGSEQFF TGCGCCAGCAGCTTCGAACTAGCGGGGGGGTCTGAGCAGTTCTTC
NA TRBJ2-1 TRBV7-2 TRBD2 CASSLWTSGTNEQFF TGTGCCAGCAGCCTCTGGACTAGCGGGACGAATGAGCAGTTCTTC
NA TRBJ1-2 TRBV12-3/TRBV12-4 NA CASNKVGGGYTF TGTGCCAGTAACAAAGTGGGGGGTGGCTACACCTTC
once TRBJ1-3 TRBV6-5 NA CASSYGTPGRNTIYF TGTGCCAGCAGTTACGGAACCCCAGGGAGAAACACCATATATTTT
few TRBJ2-3 TRBV9 NA CASNLGGANTDTQYF TGTGCCAGCAACTTAGGGGGGGCCAACACAGATACGCAGTATTTT
NA TRBJ2-7 TRBV6-1 TRBD2 CASSEIRAGGSEQYF TGTGCCAGCAGTGAAATCAGGGCGGGAGGAAGCGAGCAGTACTTC
NA TRBJ2-6 TRBV7-2 NA CASSLDRRDKNVLTF TGTGCCAGCAGCTTAGATCGCCGGGACAAGAACGTCCTGACTTTC
few TRBJ1-2 TRBV27 TRBD1 CASKETGGQGYTF TGTGCCAGCAAAGAGACAGGGGGCCAAGGCTACACCTTC
NA TRBJ1-2 TRBV27 TRBD1 CASSPRQGGVYYGYTF TGTGCCAGCAGTCCTCGCCAGGGGGGGGTATACTATGGCTACACCTTC
NA TRBJ2-1 TRBV27 NA CATEGANEQFF TGTGCCACCGAGGGTGCGAATGAGCAGTTCTTC
NA TRBJ1-1 TRBV4-3 TRBD1 CASSSGGLVTEAFF TGCGCCAGCAGCTCAGGGGGTCTTGTCACTGAAGCTTTCTTT
once TRBJ2-1 TRBV27 NA CASTKRLDGRWNEQFF TGTGCCAGCACCAAGAGACTGGACGGCCGCTGGAATGAGCAGTTCTTC
few TRBJ1-1 TRBV4-2 NA CASSQLRGAAGTEAFF TGTGCCAGCAGCCAGCTCAGAGGGGCGGCGGGCACTGAAGCTTTCTTT
few TRBJ1-2 TRBV5-1 TRBD1 CASSLIPGTGRRSGYTF TGCGCCAGCAGCTTGATACCCGGGACAGGCCGGAGAAGTGGCTACACCTTC
many TRBJ1-4 TRBV15 NA CATRPLSNEKLFF TGTGCCACCAGACCGCTTTCGAATGAAAAACTGTTTTTT
many TRBJ1-1 TRBV6-5 NA CASSSDKNTEAFF TGTGCCAGCAGCTCCGACAAGAACACTGAAGCTTTCTTT
few TRBJ2-3 TRBV19 NA CASSMGSTDTQYF TGTGCCAGTAGTATGGGTAGCACAGATACGCAGTATTTT
few TRBJ1-5 TRBV27 NA CASSAKGGAVQPQHF TGTGCCAGCAGTGCAAAGGGAGGGGCAGTTCAGCCCCAGCATTTT
NA TRBJ1-2 TRBV29-1 NA CSVEDWFLSGGLYGYTF TGCAGCGTTGAAGACTGGTTCTTGAGTGGGGGACTTTATGGCTACACCTTC
NA TRBJ2-7 TRBV7-2 NA CASSLIPASYEQYF TGTGCCAGCAGCTTAATCCCAGCCTCCTACGAGCAGTACTTC
NA TRBJ2-5 TRBV5-1 NA CASSLVTDQATQYF TGCGCCAGCAGCTTGGTGACAGATCAAGCGACCCAGTACTTC
NA TRBJ2-2 TRBV3-1 NA CASSQDRGRELFF TGTGCCAGCAGCCAAGACAGGGGTAGGGAGCTGTTTTTT
many TRBJ2-3 TRBV7-9 TRBD1 CASSQGQGADTQYF TGTGCCAGCAGCCAAGGACAGGGGGCAGATACGCAGTATTTT
NA TRBJ2-3 TRBV6-2/TRBV6-3 NA CASSSGLGPTDTQYF TGTGCCAGCAGTTCCGGACTGGGCCCCACAGATACGCAGTATTTT
once TRBJ2-5 TRBV5-1 TRBD2 CASSLVSVRGGEQYF TGCGCCAGCAGCTTGGTTTCTGTTCGGGGGGGTGAGCAGTACTTC
few TRBJ2-7 TRBV6-2/TRBV6-3 NA CASNEGTHEQYF TGTGCCAGCAACGAGGGTACCCACGAGCAGTACTTC